The 32 T cell receptor beta chains reported below all come from one sample, sequenced in a study of monozygotic twins with cystic fibrosis (dated by TCRdb to about 2021). The library was made by the immunoSEQ multiplex PCR assay. TCRdb's version of the immuneACCESS table is confined to in-frame rearrangements and falls short of the full clone set. An unresolved V gene accounts for under half of the shortfall where checked; the remainder is of unknown origin. The sample includes tens of thousands of clones, with approximately 90% observed a single time. The ten largest clones capture 0.29% of the sample. The sample comprised blood. The source is a girl aged 2 to 10 with cystic fibrosis.

The chain uses TRBV7-8 and TRBJ2-3; weak D call: TRBD2 (5 bases). Trimming shortened V by 7 bases and J by 0 bases, and 17 bases separated the two germline ends. The germline gives CDR1 SGHVS, CDR2 FQNEAQ. This CDR3 spans 16 amino acids. The CDR3 loop is CASTAGVVSSTDTQYF. CDR3 nucleotides: TGTGCCAGCACCGCCGGGGTCGTCTCTAGCACAGATACGCAGTATTTT. The full variable domain, with the rest looked up from reference TRBV7-8 and TRBJ2-3, is GAGVSQSPRYKVAKRGQDVALRCDPISGHVSLFWYQQALGQGPEFLTYFQNEAQLDKSGLPSDRFFAERPEGSVSTLKIQRTQQEDSAVYLCASTAGVVSSTDTQYFGPGTRLTVL.

Only a few counts were recorded for this clone. In DNA, the CDR3 is TGTGCCAGCTCCTCGCAGGGAAAAGGCAATCAGCCCCAGCATTTT. As protein: CASSSQGKGNQPQHF. This sequence joins TRBV18 and TRBJ1-5, with D possibly matching TRBD1 (5 bases). CDR3 length: 15 residues. V lost 6 bases to trimming and J lost 2 bases, with 14 bases between them. CDR1 is KGHSH, CDR2 LQKENI, per germline.

The CDR3 protein is CASSWGWGGQETQYF. The CDR3 coding sequence is TGTGCCAGCAGTTGGGGGTGGGGGGGGCAAGAGACCCAGTACTTC. The chain is built from TRBV27 and TRBJ2-5, with 7 bases fitting TRBD2. The CDR3 has 15 amino acids. V shed 4 bases, J shed 2 bases, and the junction held 7 bases outside the gene matches. From germline, CDR1 is MNHEY and CDR2 SMNVEV (reference sequence).

The V call is TRBV4-3, the J call TRBJ2-1; possible D gene TRBD2, 6 bases. From germline, CDR1 is LGHNA and CDR2 YSLEER. The CDR3 sequence is 18 residues long. V was clipped by 0 bases and J by 4 bases, with 19 bases between them. CDR3 bases: TGCGCCAGCAGCCAAGATTTTACCCTGGCGGGAATTTACAATGAGCAGTTCTTC. Encoded protein: CASSQDFTLAGIYNEQFF.

This rearrangement joins TRBV6-1 to TRBJ1-2; no firm D call. This CDR3 is 12 amino acids long. The germline V gene encodes CDR1 MNHNS and CDR2 SASEGT. The germline V and J ends were trimmed by 5 bases and 5 bases, with 9 bases remaining between them. The CDR3 DNA reads TGTGCCAGCAGTCCCACCCATTATGGCTACACCTTC. This gives the protein CASSPTHYGYTF.

This chain connects TRBV10-1 to TRBJ1-5, with a weak D call TRBD1 (6 bases). Trimming took 2 bases from V and 5 from J, leaving 22 bases between them. Germline CDR1 WNHNN, CDR2 SYGVQD (reference sequence). The CDR3 covers 18 residues. The CDR3 spells CASSESLNQGIRDQPQHF. The CDR3 DNA follows: TGCGCCAGCAGTGAGAGCCTGAATCAGGGGATTAGAGATCAGCCCCAGCATTTT.

The gene calls are TRBV20-1 and TRBJ2-3, with D hard to call. The CDR3 is 11 residues long. Trimming shortened V by 2 bases and J by 5 bases, and 5 bases separated the two germline ends. Looked up from germline, CDR1 is DFQATT and CDR2 is SNEGSKA (reference sequence). Written as DNA, the CDR3 is TGCAGTGCTAGAATAGGAGATACGCAGTATTTT. Its protein is CSARIGDTQYF.

This clone was detected only a few times. This chain uses TRBV5-4 with TRBJ1-1, with a weak D call TRBD1 (5 bases). Germline loops: CDR1 SGHNT, CDR2 YYREEE (reference sequence). V shed 1 base and J shed 0 bases, with 13 bases lying between them. This CDR3 has 16 residues. The CDR3 coding sequence is TGTGCCAGCAGCTTGACAGGTCGGTGGGTGAACACTGAAGCTTTCTTT. It specifies CASSLTGRWVNTEAFF. Variable domain in full (rest from reference TRBV5-4 and TRBJ1-1): ETGVTQSPTHLIKTRGQQVTLRCSSQSGHNTVSWYQQALGQGPQFIFQYYREEENGRGNFPPRFSGLQFPNYSSELNVNALELDDSALYLCASSLTGRWVNTEAFFGQGTRLTVV.

The genes are TRBV27 and TRBJ1-4; possibly TRBD1 for D (5 bases). CDR3 size: 13 residues. Trimming took off 5 bases at V and 8 bases at J, with 12 bases between the two ends. Germline CDR1 MNHEY, CDR2 SMNVEV (reference sequence). This CDR3 is CASSPGTAEKLFF. The CDR3, as DNA: TGTGCCAGCAGTCCAGGGACTGCGGAAAAACTGTTTTTT.

The rearrangement links TRBV28 to TRBJ2-7; TRBD2 agrees at 9 bases. The CDR3 length is 14 residues. The germline gives CDR1 MDHEN, CDR2 SYDVKM. J gave up 3 bases and V 5 bases, and 5 bases lay outside the gene matches. This CDR3 is CASSKRGAVYEQYF. The CDR3, as DNA: TGTGCCAGCAGTAAGCGGGGGGCCGTCTACGAGCAGTACTTC. Full variable domain (remainder filled in from reference TRBV28 and TRBJ2-7): DVKVTQSSRYLVKRTGEKVFLECVQDMDHENMFWYRQDPGLGLRLIYFSYDVKMKEKGDIPEGYSVSREKKERFSLILESASTNQTSMYLCASSKRGAVYEQYFGPGTRLTVT.

The chain has TRBV30 and TRBJ2-2; a weak D match, TRBD2 (6 bases). The germline gives CDR1 GTSNPN, CDR2 SVGIG (reference sequence). The V end lost 0 bases, the J end lost 2 bases, and 7 bases lay between the germline ends. The CDR3 is 14 residues long. CDR3 DNA: TGTGCCTGGAGTGTAGCGGGTAACACCGGGGAGCTGTTTTTT. It yields the protein CAWSVAGNTGELFF.

The chain carries TRBV1 and TRBJ2-1. TRBV1 is a listed pseudogene. There are 12 residues in the CDR3. CDR3 nucleotide sequence: TGCACCAGCAGCCCAGGGAGCAATGAGCAGTTCTTC. Protein sequence: CTSSPGSNEQFF.

The chain is built from TRBV19 and TRBJ1-2; possibly TRBD1 for D (5 bases). Per the germline V gene, CDR1 is LNHDA and CDR2 is SQIVND (reference sequence). The CDR3 runs 16 residues. Trimming removed 7 bases at V and 5 bases at J, with 23 bases between. As DNA, the CDR3 is TGTGCCAGTACTCACGTTTTAGGGCAGGGAAGGTATGGCTACACCTTC. Translated: CASTHVLGQGRYGYTF.

CDR3 nucleotides: TGTGCCAGTAAAAAAGAGGGACAGGGAGGCTATCAGCCCCAGCATTTT. This translates into CASKKEGQGGYQPQHF. This chain connects TRBV19 to TRBJ1-5, with TRBD1 identical over 9 bases. Germline assignment: CDR1 LNHDA and CDR2 SQIVND (reference sequence). The CDR3 sequence is 16 residues long. After removal of 7 bases from V and 5 bases from J, the junction contained 12 bases not matched to a gene.

The chain employs TRBV10-3 and TRBJ2-1; 8 positions agree with TRBD2. J gave up 5 bases and V 8 bases, and 11 bases lay outside the gene matches. Germline V CDR1 and CDR2: ENHRY, SYGVKD. The CDR3 runs to 15 residues. CDR3 sequence: CAIAARAGVDNEQFF. For the CDR3, the DNA is TGTGCCATCGCCGCGCGAGCGGGGGTAGACAATGAGCAGTTCTTC.

The gene calls are TRBV19 and TRBJ1-2; 8 bases align to TRBD1. After removal of 7 bases from V and 6 bases from J, the junction contained 10 bases not matched to a gene. The CDR3 runs 14 residues. Germline V gene lookup returns CDR1 LNHDA and CDR2 SQIVND (reference sequence). As DNA, the CDR3 is TGTGCCAGTATTCCGACAGGGGCGGAGGATGGCTACACCTTC. Protein product: CASIPTGAEDGYTF.

This chain uses TRBV6-1 with TRBJ1-2; 8 nucleotides agree with TRBD1. With 5 bases clipped from V and 2 bases from J, the junction kept 7 bases outside the gene matches. The CDR3 covers 15 residues. Germline V gene lookup returns CDR1 MNHNS and CDR2 SASEGT. For the CDR3, the DNA is TGTGCCAGCAGTCATTCCAGGGGGCCCAACTATGGCTACACCTTC. The encoded protein is CASSHSRGPNYGYTF.

In this sample, this clone turned up once. The V and J genes are TRBV4-1 and TRBJ2-7; 7 nucleotides line up with TRBD1. V lost 1 base to trimming and J lost 6 bases; unmatched junction nucleotides: 6. The CDR3 is 14 amino acids. CDR1 and CDR2 (germline): MGHRA, YSYEKL. The CDR3 is CASSQGGQVIEQYF. As DNA, the CDR3 is TGCGCCAGCAGCCAAGGCGGACAGGTTATCGAGCAGTACTTC.

The rearrangement links TRBV5-4 to TRBJ2-5, with 9 bases aligning to TRBD2. The V and J ends lost 4 bases and 4 bases, in that order; junction bases with no gene match: 8. The CDR3 totals 15 residues. Looked up from germline, CDR1 is SGHNT and CDR2 is YYREEE (reference sequence). CDR3 protein: CASSLGGGASETQYF. The DNA for the CDR3 is TGTGCCAGCAGCCTGGGCGGGGGGGCATCAGAGACCCAGTACTTC.

This rearrangement joins TRBV29-1 to TRBJ1-1; D is uncertain. CDR3 size: 14 residues. Germline CDR1 SQVTM, CDR2 ANQGSEA. The V end lost 7 bases, the J end lost 0 bases, and 15 bases lay between the germline ends. CDR3 sequence: CSGEHLSMNTEAFF. In DNA form, the CDR3 reads TGCAGCGGGGAACATCTCAGCATGAACACTGAAGCTTTCTTT. Based on the CDR3 plus reference TRBV29-1 and TRBJ1-1, the full variable domain is SAVISQKPSRDICQRGTSLTIQCQVDSQVTMMFWYRQQPGQSLTLIATANQGSEATYESGFVIDKFPISRPNLTFSTLTVSNMSPEDSSIYLCSGEHLSMNTEAFFGQGTRLTVV.

V and J are TRBV5-4 and TRBJ2-2, with 7 bases fitting TRBD2. CDR3 length: 16 residues. Per the germline V gene, CDR1 is SGHNT and CDR2 is YYREEE (reference sequence). Trimming removed 2 bases from V and 5 bases from J; junction bases left unmatched: 9. CDR3 sequence reads: CASSFPTSENTGELFF. DNA of the CDR3: TGTGCCAGCAGCTTTCCCACTAGCGAGAATACCGGGGAGCTGTTTTTT.

The chain uses TRBV4-1 and TRBJ2-3; TRBD1 is a possible D gene (6 bases). Germline CDR1 MGHRA, CDR2 YSYEKL. This CDR3 contains 15 residues. Trimming stripped 0 bases from V and 4 bases from J, with 11 bases between. CDR3 coding DNA: TGCGCCAGCAGCCAAGATTACAGGGAACCAGATACGCAGTATTTT. It is translated as CASSQDYREPDTQYF.

This chain links TRBV7-8 with TRBJ1-5; the match to TRBD1 covers 8 bases. Germline V gives CDR1 SGHVS, CDR2 FQNEAQ. After removal of 1 base from V and 0 bases from J, the junction contained 8 bases not matched to a gene. The CDR3 sequence is 18 residues long. Written as DNA, the CDR3 is TGTGCCAGCAGCTTAGGGTGGGGACAGGTCTATAGCAATCAGCCCCAGCATTTT. As protein: CASSLGWGQVYSNQPQHF.

CDR3 DNA: TGTGCCAGCAGCCCCCGGGACAGGGATGTGCAGTACTTC. Translation gives CASSPRDRDVQYF. The rearrangement uses TRBV11-3 and TRBJ2-7, with TRBD1 matching over 9 bases. CDR3 length: 13 amino acids. V gave up 5 bases and J gave up 9 bases; unmatched junction bases: 8. The germline CDR1 and CDR2 sequences are SGHNT and YENEEA.

The chain joins TRBV2 to TRBJ1-5; TRBD1 is a possible D gene (5 bases). Trimming removed 2 bases from V and 11 bases from J, with 13 bases in between. Germline CDR1 SNHLY, CDR2 FYNNEI. This CDR3 region has 13 residues. The CDR3 DNA reads as TGTGCCAGCAGTGAACGGGGCGGACTGACCCAGCATTTT. Translating it yields CASSERGGLTQHF.

The V gene is TRBV5-6, the J gene TRBJ1-2; maybe TRBD1 (6 bases). Germline CDR1 reads SGHDT; CDR2 reads YYEEEE. Trimming cost V 1 base and J 4 bases, with 11 bases left between them. CDR3 size: 14 residues. CDR3 DNA sequence: TGTGCCAGCAGCTTGTGGGACAACTCCTATGGCTACACCTTC. Translating it yields CASSLWDNSYGYTF.

CDR3 sequence: CASSLEWTGGLGYGYTF. CDR3 coding DNA: TGTGCCAGCAGCTTGGAATGGACAGGGGGCTTGGGCTATGGCTACACCTTC. The genes are TRBV5-5 and TRBJ1-2; 11 bases match TRBD1. This CDR3 region has 17 residues. V trimming: 0 bases; J trimming: 4 bases; junction bases outside the gene matches: 8. The V gene's germline CDR1 is SGHKS and CDR2 YYEKEE (reference sequence).

The V call is TRBV18, the J call TRBJ1-2; 7 bases map to TRBD1. The germline CDR1 and CDR2 sequences are KGHSH and LQKENI. V shed 4 bases and J 0 bases; nucleotides not matched to a gene: 5. This CDR3 spans 15 amino acids. Written as DNA, the CDR3 is TGTGCCAGCTCACTATGGACAGGCGCTAACTATGGCTACACCTTC. Translated: CASSLWTGANYGYTF.

This clone occurred once. The V and J genes are TRBV6-5 and TRBJ2-2, with TRBD1 matching 10 bases. Germline CDR1 is MNHEY and CDR2 is SVGAGI. V was pared by 7 bases and J by 4 bases, with 6 bases of the junction left unmatched. The CDR3 is 15 amino acids. Here the CDR3 reads CASKEDRGGTGELFF. The DNA of the CDR3 is TGTGCCAGCAAGGAGGACAGGGGGGGCACCGGGGAGCTGTTTTTT.

The chain employs TRBV29-1 and TRBJ1-3; 8 positions agree with TRBD1. Germline V lookup: CDR1 SQVTM, CDR2 ANQGSEA. Trimming took 6 bases from V and 1 from J; bases not matched to a gene: 8. The CDR3 has 15 residues. The CDR3 loop is CSVQDRGRSGNTIYF. In DNA form, the CDR3 reads TGCAGCGTGCAAGACAGGGGCCGGTCTGGAAACACCATATATTTT.

This CDR3 is CASKSLDRGRGENTEAFF. The CDR3 nucleotides are TGTGCCAGCAAATCCCTGGACAGGGGGCGCGGGGAGAACACTGAAGCTTTCTTT. This sequence joins TRBV5-6 and TRBJ1-1; 11 bases align to TRBD1. The CDR3 has 18 amino acids. Unmatched junction bases numbered 14, after V lost 6 bases and J lost 1 base. Germline assignment: CDR1 SGHDT and CDR2 YYEEEE.

The chain has TRBV19 and TRBJ2-5; D remains ambiguous. Trimming took 0 bases from V and 0 from J, leaving 5 bases between them. The CDR3 totals 14 residues. Germline CDR1 and CDR2: LNHDA and SQIVND (reference sequence). This chain's CDR3 is CASSIEGYQETQYF. Written as DNA, the CDR3 is TGTGCCAGTAGTATAGAGGGCTACCAAGAGACCCAGTACTTC.